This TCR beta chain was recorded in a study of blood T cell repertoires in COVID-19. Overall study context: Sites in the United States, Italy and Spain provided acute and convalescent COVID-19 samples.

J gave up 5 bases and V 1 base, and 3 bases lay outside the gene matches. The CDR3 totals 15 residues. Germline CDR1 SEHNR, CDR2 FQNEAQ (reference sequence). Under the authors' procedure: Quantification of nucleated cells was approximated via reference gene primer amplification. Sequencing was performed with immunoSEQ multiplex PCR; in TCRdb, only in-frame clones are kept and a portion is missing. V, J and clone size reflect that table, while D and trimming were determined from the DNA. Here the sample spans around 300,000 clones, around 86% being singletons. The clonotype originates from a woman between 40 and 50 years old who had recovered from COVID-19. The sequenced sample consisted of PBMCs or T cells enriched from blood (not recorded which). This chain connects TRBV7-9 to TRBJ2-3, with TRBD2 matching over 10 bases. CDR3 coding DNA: TGTGCCAGCAGCTTAGAAGCGGGGGGGCAAGATACGCAGTATTTT. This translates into CASSLEAGGQDTQYF.